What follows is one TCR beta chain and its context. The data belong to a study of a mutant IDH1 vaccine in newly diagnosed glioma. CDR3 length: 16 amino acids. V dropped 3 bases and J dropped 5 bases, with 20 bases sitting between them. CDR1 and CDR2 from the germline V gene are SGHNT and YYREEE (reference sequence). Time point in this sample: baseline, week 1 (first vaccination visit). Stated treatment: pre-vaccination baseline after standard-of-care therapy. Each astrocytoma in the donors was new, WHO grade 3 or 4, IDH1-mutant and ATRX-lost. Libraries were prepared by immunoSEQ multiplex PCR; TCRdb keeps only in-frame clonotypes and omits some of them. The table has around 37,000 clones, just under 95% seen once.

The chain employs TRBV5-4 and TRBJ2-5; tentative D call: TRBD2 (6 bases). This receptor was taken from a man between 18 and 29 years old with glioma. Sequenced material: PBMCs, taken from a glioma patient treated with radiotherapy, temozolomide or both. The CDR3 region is CASSSGEGRSGETQYF. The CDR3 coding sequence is TGTGCCAGCAGCTCGGGGGAAGGACGCTCTGGGGAGACCCAGTACTTC.